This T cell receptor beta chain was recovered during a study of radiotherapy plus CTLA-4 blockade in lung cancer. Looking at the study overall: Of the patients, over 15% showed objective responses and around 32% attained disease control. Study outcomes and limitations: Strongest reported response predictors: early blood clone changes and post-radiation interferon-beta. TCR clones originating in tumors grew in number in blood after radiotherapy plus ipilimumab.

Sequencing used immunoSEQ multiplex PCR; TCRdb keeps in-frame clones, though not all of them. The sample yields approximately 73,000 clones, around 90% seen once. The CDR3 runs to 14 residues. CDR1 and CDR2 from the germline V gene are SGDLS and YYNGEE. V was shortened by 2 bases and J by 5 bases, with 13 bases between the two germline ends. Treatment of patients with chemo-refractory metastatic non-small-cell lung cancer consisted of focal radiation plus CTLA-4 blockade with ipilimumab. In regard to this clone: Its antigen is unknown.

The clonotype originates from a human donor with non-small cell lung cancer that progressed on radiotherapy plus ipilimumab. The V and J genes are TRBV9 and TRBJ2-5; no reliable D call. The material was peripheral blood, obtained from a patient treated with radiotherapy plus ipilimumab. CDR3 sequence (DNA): TGTGCCAGCAGCGTTTCCTCGCGTCGGGAGACCCAGTACTTC. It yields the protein CASSVSSRRETQYF.